Below, 8 T cell receptor beta chains from the same sample are listed, as sequenced in a study of T cell changes during pregnancy in multiple sclerosis. Sequencing used immunoSEQ multiplex PCR; TCRdb keeps in-frame clones, though not all of them. The data hold about 36,000 clones, with 91% observed a single time. The specimen was CD4+ T cells from peripheral blood mononuclear cells, collected in the second trimester of pregnancy. The receptors shown here come from a female donor in good health, enrolled as a control in a pregnancy study.

This clone was recorded only once. V gene TRBV5-4 combines with J gene TRBJ2-1; 7 nucleotides match TRBD1. The CDR3 is 13 residues long. CDR1 SGHNT and CDR2 YYREEE come from the germline V gene (reference sequence). Trimming took 4 bases from V and 8 from J; bases not matched to a gene: 6. CDR3 residues: CASSRLGQDEQFF. As DNA, the CDR3 is TGTGCCAGCAGCCGCCTAGGACAGGATGAGCAGTTCTTC.

V gene TRBV30 combines with J gene TRBJ2-2, with D perhaps matching TRBD1 (6 bases). Trimming stripped 0 bases from V and 2 bases from J, with 13 bases between. The CDR3 extends over 16 amino acids. CDR1 and CDR2 (germline): GTSNPN, SVGIG (reference sequence). This CDR3 reads CAWSVGYRANTGELFF. The CDR3 region has the DNA TGTGCCTGGAGTGTAGGATACAGGGCCAACACCGGGGAGCTGTTTTTT. The full variable domain, completed using reference TRBV30 and TRBJ2-2, is SQTIHQWPATLVQPVGSPLSLECTVEGTSNPNLYWYRQAAGRGLQLLFYSVGIGQISSEVPQNLSASRPQDRQFILSSKKLLLSDSGFYLCAWSVGYRANTGELFFGEGSRLTVL.

The chain has TRBV10-1 and TRBJ2-5, with a tentative D call TRBD2 (5 bases). Germline loops: CDR1 WNHNN, CDR2 SYGVQD (reference sequence). This CDR3 comprises 14 residues. The V end lost 6 bases, the J end lost 5 bases, and 16 bases lay between the germline ends. The CDR3 sequence is CASSLSGLGETQYF. For the CDR3, the DNA is TGCGCCAGCAGCCTTTCGGGGTTGGGGGAGACCCAGTACTTC.

V gene TRBV7-2 combines with J gene TRBJ2-7; D might be TRBD1 (6 bases). The V gene lost 0 bases and the J gene lost 5 bases, with 20 bases spanning the gap. The V gene's germline CDR1 is SGHTA and CDR2 FQGNSA. The CDR3 is made up of 17 amino acids. CDR3 bases: TGTGCCAGCAGCTTAGCGTTAGGGGGACACTTGGTCCACGAGCAGTACTTC. Protein product: CASSLALGGHLVHEQYF.

The V and J genes are TRBV2 and TRBJ1-5; 9 nucleotides match TRBD1. The CDR3 length is 14 residues. CDR1 SNHLY and CDR2 FYNNEI come from the germline V gene. After removal of 4 bases from V and 5 bases from J, the junction contained 3 bases not matched to a gene. Here the CDR3 DNA reads TGTGCCAGCAGTGGGGACAGGGTCCATCAGCCCCAGCATTTT. Amino acid sequence: CASSGDRVHQPQHF.

The genes are TRBV19 and TRBJ1-5, with D possibly being TRBD1 (5 bases). The CDR3 covers 16 residues. From germline, CDR1 is LNHDA and CDR2 SQIVND (reference sequence). Trimming took off 4 bases at V and 3 bases at J, with 16 bases between the two ends. CDR3 residues: CASSTTRGIPNQPQHF. The CDR3 nucleotides read TGTGCCAGTAGTACCACTCGGGGGATTCCCAATCAGCCCCAGCATTTT.

The chain carries TRBV29-1 and TRBJ2-5, with 10 nucleotides matching TRBD2. V gave up 7 bases and J gave up 2 bases; unmatched junction bases: 16. CDR3 size: 17 residues. CDR1 is SQVTM and CDR2 is ANQGSEA in the germline V gene. Here the CDR3 reads CSARGRLLAGEQETQYF. Here the CDR3 DNA reads TGCAGCGCTAGGGGGCGCCTTCTAGCGGGAGAGCAAGAGACCCAGTACTTC.

The chain has TRBV11-2 and TRBJ2-5, with TRBD2 matching 11 bases. In germline, CDR1 is SGHAT, CDR2 FQNNGV. With V trimmed by 5 bases and J by 1 base, 6 bases remained unmatched. The length of the CDR3 is 16 residues. This CDR3 reads CASSVLAGGIQETQYF. In DNA, the CDR3 is TGTGCCAGCAGCGTCTTAGCGGGGGGGATCCAAGAGACCCAGTACTTC.